This TCR beta chain was recovered during a study of T cell changes during pregnancy in multiple sclerosis. Only in-frame clones appear in the TCRdb table, and some are missing; sequencing was by immunoSEQ multiplex PCR. The table records tens of thousands of clones, about 91% of them present only once. CDR1 is PRHDT, CDR2 FYEKMQ, per germline (reference sequence). The CDR3 consists of 16 residues. V lost 5 bases, J lost 0 bases, and 5 bases stayed unmatched. The J gene is TRBJ1-4, the V gene TRBV13, with TRBD1 matching 8 bases. The TCR comes from a female donor in good health, enrolled as a control in a pregnancy study. Material: peripheral blood, obtained in the second trimester of pregnancy. CDR3 sequence reads: CASSHRGIATNEKLFF. The CDR3 region has the DNA TGTGCCAGCAGCCACAGGGGGATAGCAACTAATGAAAAACTGTTTTTT.